This entry describes one T cell receptor (beta chain). In the original workflow: Scientists estimated how many nucleated cells there were by amplifying reference gene primers. The table came from immunoSEQ multiplex PCR; TCRdb's copy has only in-frame clones and leaves some out. From that table come the V and J calls and clone size; the DNA was used to work out D and trimming. The data contain about 160,000 clones, around 84% of them singletons. Residents of 24 US areas, aged about 18 to 95 years, made up the participants. Symptom resolution, clearance, or two negative PCRs marked donors in Cohort 3 as recovered. This specimen comes from a study of blood T cell repertoires in COVID-19. Across the study: The United States, Italy and Spain were the sources of the acute and convalescent COVID-19 samples.

The CDR3 is made up of 13 amino acids. CDR1 is SGHTA and CDR2 is FQGTGA in the germline V gene. Trimming took off 3 bases at V and 7 bases at J, with 10 bases between the two ends. This TCR came from a man aged 50 to 59 who had recovered from COVID-19. The chain is built from TRBV7-3 and TRBJ2-1; D unresolved. The sample comprised PBMCs or T cells enriched from blood (not recorded which). Written as DNA, the CDR3 is TGTGCCAGCAGCTTGTCAGGCGCGAATGAGCAGTTCTTC. Protein product: CASSLSGANEQFF.